Following are 4 T cell receptor beta chains from one sample sequenced in a study of blood T cell repertoires in COVID-19. Some clones are missing from TCRdb's copy, which holds only in-frame ones; the method was immunoSEQ multiplex PCR. Here the sample spans fewer than 60,000 clones, 89% being singletons. The specimen sequenced was peripheral blood. The receptor source for this set is a human donor in a cohort sampled during active COVID-19.

The chain links TRBV18 to TRBJ2-7, with D maybe TRBD2 (6 bases). CDR1 and CDR2 (germline): KGHSH, LQKENI. Trimming left V 2 bases short and J 3 bases short, with 11 bases between. This CDR3 has 14 amino acids. CDR3 nucleotide sequence: TGTGCCAGCTCACCAGAGGGGCGGGGCTACGAGCAGTACTTC. Translation: CASSPEGRGYEQYF. The full variable domain, completed using reference TRBV18 and TRBJ2-7, is NAGVMQNPRHLVRRRGQEARLRCSPMKGHSHVYWYRQLPEEGLKFMVYLQKENIIDESGMPKERFSAEFPKEGPSILRIQQVVRGDSAAYFCASSPEGRGYEQYFGPGTRLTVT.

The chain is built from TRBV7-2 and TRBJ2-3; 11 bases line up with TRBD2. Trimming took 5 bases from V and 6 from J; bases not matched to a gene: 7. The CDR3 has 15 residues. Germline loops: CDR1 SGHTA, CDR2 FQGNSA. CDR3 DNA sequence: TGTGCCAGCAGCGTTTCTAGCGGGGGGAAGGATACGCAGTATTTT. Translating gives CASSVSSGGKDTQYF.

This sequence joins TRBV10-1 and TRBJ2-7, with 11 bases aligning to TRBD2. CDR3 length: 16 amino acids. Losses at the gene ends were 4 bases for V and 1 base for J; bases not matched to a gene: 6. Germline CDR1 reads WNHNN; CDR2 reads SYGVQD (reference sequence). The CDR3 loop reads CASSGRLAGGSYEQYF. DNA of the CDR3: TGCGCCAGCAGTGGACGCCTAGCGGGGGGTTCCTACGAGCAGTACTTC.

J is TRBJ2-5 and V is TRBV6-2 or TRBV6-3; 8 nucleotides align to TRBD1. The V segment lost 4 bases and the J segment 5 bases; nucleotides outside the gene matches: 6. The CDR3 extends over 14 amino acids. CDR1 is MNHEY, CDR2 SVGEGT, per germline. The CDR3 sequence: CASSSDRGRETQYF. CDR3 nucleotides: TGTGCCAGCAGTTCCGACAGGGGTCGGGAGACCCAGTACTTC.